This is a list of T cell receptor beta chains from one sample in a study of shared clonotypes between healthy human individuals. Sequenced by immunoSEQ multiplex PCR; TCRdb stores in-frame clones only, minus some. Of around 2,000,000 clones in the sample, approximately 94% were seen once. The sequenced material came from naive CD8+ T cells from PBMCs. The source is a man younger than 35 in good health. Some clones in this sample may be carry-over from other donors' samples. Both conserved end residues are part of each CDR3. A D gene is named only where the DNA matches it firmly. Not every row has a clone size; where given, it reads once, few, many or a size class.

>once|TRBV5-8|TRBD1|TRBJ1-1
CASSKPGQGANWVYGFF
TGTGCCAGCAGCAAGCCGGGACAGGGGGCGAATTGGGTTTACGGTTTCTTT
>NA|TRBV28|TRBD1|TRBJ2-7
CASSSLSGQAYEQYF
TGTGCCAGCAGTTCGCTGTCCGGACAGGCCTACGAGCAGTACTTC
>NA|TRBV27|TRBD2|TRBJ2-1
CASTSLGSGRANEQFF
TGTGCCAGCACCTCCCTGGGTAGCGGGAGGGCCAATGAGCAGTTCTTC
>NA|TRBV5-1|TRBD1|TRBJ2-7
CASSQKGQGGYYEQYF
TGCGCCAGCAGCCAAAAAGGACAGGGGGGGTACTACGAGCAGTACTTC
>NA|TRBV29-1|TRBD1|TRBJ1-1
CSVAGQGNTEAFF
TGCAGCGTAGCGGGACAGGGGAACACTGAAGCTTTCTTT
>NA|TRBV10-3|TRBD1|TRBJ2-5
CAISDFWGTGVDWQETQYF
TGTGCCATCAGTGATTTTTGGGGGACAGGGGTCGATTGGCAAGAGACCCAGTACTTC
>once|TRBV6-6|TRBD1|TRBJ2-7
CASSYQGQGSYEQYF
TGTGCCAGCAGTTACCAGGGACAGGGGAGCTACGAGCAGTACTTC
>NA|TRBV28|TRBD2|TRBJ2-1
CASSGTSGVYNEQFF
TGTGCCAGCAGTGGTACTAGCGGGGTTTACAATGAGCAGTTCTTC
>NA|TRBV11-3|TRBD1|TRBJ1-5
CASSTNDRGYQPQHF
TGTGCCAGCAGCACGAACGACAGGGGGTATCAGCCCCAGCATTTT
>NA|TRBV9|NA|TRBJ2-7
CASSVDGGPSEQYF
TGTGCCAGCAGCGTAGATGGGGGCCCTAGCGAGCAGTACTTC
>once|TRBV11-1|TRBD1|TRBJ2-7
CASSFNRGTYEQYF
TGTGCCAGCAGCTTTAACAGGGGAACCTACGAGCAGTACTTC
>NA|TRBV6-4|NA|TRBJ1-1
CASSAHRDRDTEAFF
TGTGCCAGCAGTGCCCACAGGGATCGGGACACTGAAGCTTTCTTT
>NA|TRBV9|TRBD1|TRBJ2-3
CASSGDGTGDTDTQYF
TGTGCCAGCAGCGGGGACGGGACAGGTGACACAGATACGCAGTATTTT
>NA|TRBV27|TRBD1|TRBJ2-1
CASSSDRGSNEQFF
TGTGCCAGCAGTTCGGACAGGGGTTCGAATGAGCAGTTCTTC
>NA|TRBV2|NA|TRBJ2-5
CASSAPKPFKQYF
TGTGCCAGCAGTGCCCCAAAACCGTTTAAGCAGTACTTC
>NA|TRBV7-2|TRBD2|TRBJ2-1
CASSLGLAGVEFF
TGTGCCAGCAGCTTGGGACTAGCGGGAGTCGAGTTCTTC
>NA|TRBV4-1|NA|TRBJ1-1
CASSQYAGAFEAFF
TGCGCCAGCAGCCAGTACGCGGGGGCTTTTGAAGCTTTCTTT
>NA|TRBV29-1|TRBD1|TRBJ2-1
CSGDGTGSSYNEQFF
TGCAGCGGGGACGGGACAGGGTCCTCCTACAATGAGCAGTTCTTC
>NA|TRBV27|NA|TRBJ2-7
CASSPRGSEQYF
TGTGCCAGCAGTCCCCGGGGATCCGAGCAGTACTTC
>NA|TRBV27|TRBD2|TRBJ2-7
CASSFSGRAGEQYF
TGTGCCAGCAGTTTTAGCGGGAGGGCCGGCGAGCAGTACTTC
>NA|TRBV18|TRBD2|TRBJ2-7
CASSTSSGSYEQYF
TGTGCCAGCTCAACATCTAGCGGCTCCTACGAGCAGTACTTC
>NA|TRBV15|NA|TRBJ2-1
CATSRERGLYNEQFF
TGTGCCACCAGCAGAGAAAGGGGACTTTACAATGAGCAGTTCTTC
>NA|TRBV19|NA|TRBJ2-7
CASSIPGSATYEQYF
TGTGCCAGTAGTATCCCCGGGAGTGCAACCTACGAGCAGTACTTC
>NA|TRBV28|NA|TRBJ2-7
CASTSFLEGTYEQYF
TGTGCCAGCACCTCCTTTTTGGAGGGAACCTACGAGCAGTACTTC
>NA|TRBV5-4|NA|TRBJ2-7
CASSLREMAEQYF
TGTGCCAGCAGCCTCAGGGAAATGGCCGAGCAGTACTTC
>NA|TRBV9|TRBD2|TRBJ2-2
CASSPPGLAGANTGELFF
TGTGCCAGCAGCCCCCCGGGACTAGCGGGAGCGAACACCGGGGAGCTGTTTTTT
>NA|TRBV28|NA|TRBJ1-4
CASSFGTGRKEKLFF
TGTGCCAGCAGTTTCGGTACGGGACGGAAAGAAAAACTGTTTTTT
>NA|TRBV5-4|NA|TRBJ1-1
CASTQGPGTEAFF
TGTGCCAGCACCCAGGGGCCGGGAACTGAAGCTTTCTTT
>NA|TRBV5-8|TRBD1|TRBJ1-4
CASNLPGQGAANEKLFF
TGTGCCAGCAACCTACCGGGACAGGGGGCTGCTAATGAAAAACTGTTTTTT
>NA|TRBV19|NA|TRBJ1-3
CASTDWGRQGSSSGNTIYF
TGTGCCAGTACCGACTGGGGGCGGCAGGGATCCTCCTCTGGAAACACCATATATTTT
>NA|TRBV27|TRBD2|TRBJ2-5
CASSLILAGVETQYF
TGTGCCAGCAGTTTGATACTAGCGGGAGTAGAGACCCAGTACTTC
>NA|TRBV6-5|NA|TRBJ2-3
CASSQAYIDTQYF
TGTGCCAGCTCCCAGGCATACATAGATACGCAGTATTTT
>NA|TRBV20-1|NA|TRBJ2-5
CSAPDVTQYF
TGCAGTGCTCCCGACGTGACCCAGTACTTC
>NA|TRBV27|NA|TRBJ1-1
CASSLRPLTEAFF
TGTGCCAGCAGTTTAAGGCCCCTCACTGAAGCTTTCTTT
>NA|TRBV9|NA|TRBJ2-7
CASSVGWSGTGEQYF
TGTGCCAGCAGCGTAGGGTGGTCAGGTACAGGGGAGCAGTACTTC
>NA|TRBV7-9|NA|TRBJ1-1
CASSNNRVDEAFF
TGTGCCAGCAGCAATAATCGGGTTGATGAAGCTTTCTTT
>NA|TRBV9|NA|TRBJ1-2
CASSDLLGYGYTF
TGTGCCAGCAGCGACCTCTTAGGCTATGGCTACACCTTC
>few|TRBV6-1|NA|TRBJ1-5
CASSELGRNQPQHF
TGTGCCAGCAGTGAACTAGGGAGGAATCAGCCCCAGCATTTT
>NA|TRBV2|NA|TRBJ2-5
CASSESQNQETQYF
TGTGCCAGCAGTGAATCTCAAAACCAAGAGACCCAGTACTTC
>few|TRBV28|TRBD1|TRBJ2-7
CASSSRGPYEQYF
TGTGCCAGCAGTTCCAGGGGGCCCTACGAGCAGTACTTC
>NA|TRBV4-3|TRBD2|TRBJ2-1
CASSQVGPSGRAYEQFF
TGCGCCAGCAGCCAAGTCGGGCCTAGCGGGAGGGCATATGAGCAGTTCTTC
>NA|TRBV2|NA|TRBJ2-7
CASNLGEQYF
TGTGCCAGCAACCTCGGGGAGCAGTACTTC
>NA|TRBV12-5|TRBD2|TRBJ2-1
CASGPGLAGYNEQFF
TGTGCTAGTGGCCCCGGACTAGCGGGATACAATGAGCAGTTCTTC
>NA|TRBV7-9|TRBD1|TRBJ2-7
CASSSRDRGPEQYF
TGTGCCAGCAGCTCCCGGGACAGGGGGCCCGAGCAGTACTTC
>NA|TRBV4-1|TRBD1|TRBJ2-1
CASSNRDSYNEQFF
TGCGCCAGCAGCAACCGGGACAGCTACAATGAGCAGTTCTTC
>NA|TRBV7-9|NA|TRBJ2-1
CASSLLDRNYNEQFF
TGTGCCAGCAGCTTATTAGACAGGAACTACAATGAGCAGTTCTTC
>NA|TRBV25-1|NA|TRBJ2-7
CASSSRAYEQYF
TGTGCCAGCAGTTCACGGGCCTACGAGCAGTACTTC
>NA|TRBV27|NA|TRBJ2-3
CASSAGLFGTDTQYF
TGTGCCAGCAGTGCCGGACTTTTTGGCACAGATACGCAGTATTTT
>few|TRBV9|TRBD1|TRBJ1-1
CASSAQGVNTEAFF
TGTGCCAGCAGCGCACAGGGGGTGAACACTGAAGCTTTCTTT
>NA|TRBV9|NA|TRBJ2-7
CASSVAGSYEQYF
TGTGCCAGCAGCGTAGCCGGATCCTACGAGCAGTACTTC
>NA|TRBV27|NA|TRBJ2-5
CASSTGTEGKTQYF
TGTGCCAGCAGTACCGGGACGGAAGGGAAGACCCAGTACTTC
>NA|TRBV15|NA|TRBJ1-2
CATSRDHSLGGYTF
TGTGCCACCAGCAGAGATCACTCATTAGGAGGCTACACCTTC